This T cell receptor (beta chain) was obtained from a study of PD-L1 blockade in urothelial cancer. Study in general: Patients' atezolizumab regimen, 1,200 mg intravenously every 3 weeks, began in the mid-2010s. The study, taken as a whole, reports: Tumor-associated TCR clones expanded more in blood at 3 weeks in patients with durable benefit.

Worth noting for this clone: The antigen is unknown.

J gave up 4 bases and V 6 bases, and 7 bases lay outside the gene matches. Germline CDR1 is MNHEY and CDR2 is SVGAGI. CDR3 length: 14 residues. Sequencing was performed with immunoSEQ multiplex PCR; in TCRdb, only in-frame clones are kept and a portion is missing. The data contain over 45,000 clones, roughly 86% of them singletons. The time point was: pretreatment peripheral blood. Patients in the study were battling locally advanced or metastatic urothelial carcinoma. The rearrangement uses TRBV6-5 and TRBJ1-1; 8 positions match TRBD1. The source of this sequence is a man between 60 and 70 years old with urothelial cancer. The starting material was PBMCs, obtained around atezolizumab (anti-PD-L1) treatment. The CDR3 region is CASRLQGEGTEAFF. For the CDR3, the DNA is TGTGCCAGCAGACTACAGGGGGAGGGCACTGAAGCTTTCTTT.